Given below is one T cell receptor beta chain in context. It may be a read error: a sequence one base away is much more abundant. The sample is drawn from a study of molecular identifiers for immune sequencing clone quantification. CDR1 and CDR2 from the germline V gene are GTSNPN and SVGIG (reference sequence). Unmatched junction bases numbered 6, after V lost 5 bases and J lost 6 bases. CDR3 length: 14 residues. A CD8+CD4-CCR7+CD45RA+ phenotype served as the sorting definition for naive CD8 T cells. As previously described, bulk TCR libraries were made using listed TCR primers. TCRdb passed the PCR reads through MiXCR, listing each CDR3 protein once. The sample contains around 460,000 distinct CDR3 sequences, about 22% of which appear only once.

The TCR was taken from a human donor in good health. Some libraries in this study had Jurkat cell RNA spiked in. This chain joins TRBV30 and TRBJ2-7; 14 bases align to TRBD2. Sequenced input: naive CD8+ T cells from blood, with Jurkat cell RNA spiked in. Indicated subset: FACS-sorted CD8+CD4-CCR7+CD45RA+ naive T cells. The CDR3 nucleotides are TGTGCCTGGGGGACTAGCGGGAGTACGGCCGAGCAGTACTTC. Translation gives CAWGTSGSTAEQYF.